This T cell receptor beta chain came from a study of beta chain features in type 1 diabetes. Study at large: On cell yields, gender and age, patients and healthy donors were similar.

The germline V gene has CDR1 SQVTM and CDR2 ANQGSEA. The CDR3 is made up of 14 amino acids. Trimming took 7 bases from V and 0 from J, leaving 13 bases between them. Expressed TCRB transcripts were sequenced after all isolated RNA was converted to cDNA. Assay used: immunoSEQ multiplex PCR; TCRdb lists only in-frame clones, some missing. The sample carries approximately 100,000 clones, 28% recorded once. The study, taken as a whole, reports: PCR might show a preference for shorter templates, equally across patients and controls. Type 1 diabetes patients showed fewer insertions and more deletions at VDJ junctions. Among patients with Type 1 diabetes, TCRB CDR3s were moderately but significantly shorter in every one of the four CD4+ subsets.

This clone came up a few times. Its antigen remains unknown. This sequence joins TRBV29-1 and TRBJ1-5; D is possibly TRBD1 (6 bases). Sequencing was carried out using central memory CD4+ T cells from blood. This TCR was recovered from a woman aged 18-30 years with type 1 diabetes. In DNA, the CDR3 is TGCAGCGCTTCACAGGGTAATAGCAATCAGCCCCAGCATTTT. Its protein product is CSASQGNSNQPQHF.